This TCR beta chain was sequenced in a study of cytomegalovirus exposure and HLA in healthy donors. Overall study: Earlier, 150 million to 200 million T cells were analyzed, and approximately 110 million unique TCR beta sequences were found among them.

This PCR relied on a set of 60 Vbeta primers and 13 Jbeta primers. Repertoires were generated with immunoSEQ multiplex PCR, while TCRdb's copy carries only in-frame clones and drops some. The data contain over 200,000 clones, under 80% of them singletons. This TCR came from a woman under 40 in good health and CMV-seronegative. The specimen sequenced was PBMCs.

The CDR3 region is CASSELGGVETQYF. The CDR3 DNA sequence: TGTGCCAGCAGTGAACTAGGCGGGGTAGAGACCCAGTACTTC. The V and J genes are TRBV6-1 and TRBJ2-5; the D gene is possibly TRBD2 (6 bases). V was trimmed by 2 bases and J by 4 bases, leaving 11 bases between them. Germline lookup yields CDR1 MNHNS and CDR2 SASEGT. CDR3 length: 14 amino acids.